The rows below give T cell receptor beta chains drawn from one sample of a study of tumor-infiltrating lymphocytes in primary liver carcinoma. MiXCR, applied by TCRdb to the multiplex PCR reads, yields one record per CDR3 protein. The data show 90,000 to 150,000 distinct CDR3 sequences, around two thirds seen once. Sequencing used liver tumor tissue from sampling region 1. These receptors came from a woman in her sixties with primary liver carcinoma and hepatitis B virus infection. Both conserved end residues are part of each CDR3. D genes are given only for firm matches. Clone sizes are given selectively: once, few, many, or a class where the clone is expanded.

d_gene: NA
abundance: NA
v_gene: TRBV7-9
j_gene: TRBJ2-4
CDR3aa: CASSLALNIQYF
CDR3nt: TGTGCCAGCAGCTTAGCGCTAAACATTCAGTACTTC

d_gene: NA
abundance: many
v_gene: TRBV6-6
j_gene: TRBJ2-5
CDR3aa: CASSQDYGGTQYF
CDR3nt: TGTGCCAGCAGTCAAGACTATGGTGGGACCCAGTACTTC

d_gene: NA
abundance: few
v_gene: TRBV30
j_gene: TRBJ2-3
CDR3aa: CAWDREGTDTQYF
CDR3nt: TGTGCCTGGGACAGGGAGGGAACAGATACGCAGTATTTT

d_gene: NA
abundance: few
v_gene: TRBV6-5
j_gene: TRBJ1-2
CDR3aa: CASRDEAPGGGYTF
CDR3nt: TGTGCCAGCAGGGACGAGGCCCCGGGTGGTGGCTACACCTTC

d_gene: TRBD1
abundance: NA
v_gene: TRBV11-2
j_gene: TRBJ1-1
CDR3aa: CASSLGTGEDFF
CDR3nt: TGTGCCAGCAGCTTAGGGACAGGTGAAGACTTCTTT

d_gene: TRBD2
abundance: NA
v_gene: TRBV7-8
j_gene: TRBJ2-3
CDR3aa: CASSIAGLGTDTQYF
CDR3nt: TGTGCCAGCAGTATAGCGGGATTGGGCACAGATACGCAGTATTTT

d_gene: NA
abundance: NA
v_gene: TRBV4-2
j_gene: TRBJ1-6
CDR3aa: CASSEDPLTGRFSPLHF
CDR3nt: TGTGCCAGCAGCGAAGACCCTTTGACAGGCCGGTTTTCACCCCTCCACTTT

d_gene: NA
abundance: few
v_gene: TRBV11-2
j_gene: TRBJ2-3
CDR3aa: CASSLDRHDMQYF
CDR3nt: TGTGCCAGTAGCTTAGATCGGCACGATATGCAGTATTTT

d_gene: NA
abundance: NA
v_gene: TRBV12-3/TRBV12-4
j_gene: TRBJ2-7
CDR3aa: CVSSRSAVQLYF
CDR3nt: TGTGTCAGCAGTCGATCCGCGGTCCAGCTGTACTTC

d_gene: NA
abundance: many
v_gene: TRBV6-5
j_gene: TRBJ2-1
CDR3aa: CASSFRGSSYNEQFF
CDR3nt: TGTGCCAGCAGTTTCCGGGGGAGCTCCTACAATGAGCAGTTCTTC

d_gene: TRBD1
abundance: NA
v_gene: TRBV4-2
j_gene: TRBJ2-1
CDR3aa: CTSSQDRGDRVTFF
CDR3nt: TGTACCAGCAGCCAAGATAGGGGAGACAGGGTAACGTTCTTC

d_gene: NA
abundance: NA
v_gene: TRBV5-1
j_gene: TRBJ2-7
CDR3aa: CASSLELRGVGSDEQYF
CDR3nt: TGCGCCAGCAGCTTGGAATTGAGGGGCGTGGGCTCGGACGAGCAGTACTTC

d_gene: NA
abundance: few
v_gene: TRBV28
j_gene: TRBJ2-7
CDR3aa: CASSSHSVSYEQYF
CDR3nt: TGTGCCAGCAGTTCCCATAGCGTGTCCTACGAGCAGTACTTC

d_gene: TRBD1
abundance: few
v_gene: TRBV28
j_gene: TRBJ2-2
CDR3aa: CASSTGQVTGELFF
CDR3nt: TGTGCCAGCAGTACGGGACAGGTCACCGGGGAGCTGTTTTTT

d_gene: TRBD1
abundance: few
v_gene: TRBV2
j_gene: TRBJ1-5
CDR3aa: CASSTGGLGQPQHF
CDR3nt: TGTGCCAGCAGTACAGGGGGCTTGGGTCAGCCCCAGCATTTT

d_gene: TRBD2
abundance: NA
v_gene: TRBV11-2
j_gene: TRBJ2-5
CDR3aa: CSSSLSLAEKTQYF
CDR3nt: TGTTCCAGCAGCTTATCGCTAGCGGAAAAGACCCAGTACTTC